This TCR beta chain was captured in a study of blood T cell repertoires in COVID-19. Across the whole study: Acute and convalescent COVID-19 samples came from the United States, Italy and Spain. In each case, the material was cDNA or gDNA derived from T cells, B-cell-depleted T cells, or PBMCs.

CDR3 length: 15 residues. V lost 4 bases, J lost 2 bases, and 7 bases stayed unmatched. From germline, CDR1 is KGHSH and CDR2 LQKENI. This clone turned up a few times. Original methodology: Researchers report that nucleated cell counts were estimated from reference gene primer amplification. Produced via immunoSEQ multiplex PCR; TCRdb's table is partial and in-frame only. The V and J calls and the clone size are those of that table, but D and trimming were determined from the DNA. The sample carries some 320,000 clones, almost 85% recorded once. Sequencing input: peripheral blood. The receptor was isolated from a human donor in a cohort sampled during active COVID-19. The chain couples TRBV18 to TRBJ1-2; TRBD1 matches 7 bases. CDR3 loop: CASSLSTGDNYGYTF. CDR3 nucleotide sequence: TGTGCCAGCTCACTTTCTACAGGGGACAACTATGGCTACACCTTC.